The rows below give T cell receptor beta chains drawn from one sample of a study of vaccination and CD4 T cells after COVID-19. Their recognized antigens are unknown. TCRdb recomputed calls from the PCR reads with MiXCR, one row per CDR3 protein. The sample includes about 24,000 distinct CDR3 sequences, around two thirds seen only once; the top ten take over 7.5%. The sequenced sample was CD4+ T cells from blood, cultured in vitro. These receptors were taken from a human donor who had recovered from COVID-19. Both conserved end residues are part of each CDR3. The D gene is left open where the match is weak. Clone size is shown for a subset of rows, as once, few, many or a class of expanded clone.

J,D,size,V,DNA,CDR3
TRBJ1-3,NA,NA,TRBV27,TGTGCCAGCAGTTTATACCCTGGGAACACCATATATTTT,CASSLYPGNTIYF
TRBJ1-2,NA,NA,TRBV24-1,TGTGCCACCAGTGATTCTCGGAGGACGGTTGGCTACACCTTC,CATSDSRRTVGYTF
TRBJ2-5,TRBD2,NA,TRBV20-1,TGCAGTGCTCCCCCGGCGGGAGGGGAGACCCAGTACTTC,CSAPPAGGETQYF
TRBJ2-4,NA,few,TRBV2,TGTGCCAGCAGTTCGGGGGACAAAAACATTCAGTACTTC,CASSSGDKNIQYF
TRBJ2-7,NA,NA,TRBV7-2,TGTGCCAGCAGCTTAGCCCCGGGCGGGGCCTACGAGCAGTACTTC,CASSLAPGGAYEQYF
TRBJ1-5,TRBD1,NA,TRBV20-1,TGCAGTGCTAGAGAGGTTAGGGGGCGGCCGCAAGGTCAGCCCCAGCATTTT,CSAREVRGRPQGQPQHF
TRBJ2-6,NA,NA,TRBV7-9,TGTGCCAGCACCTACCTGTGGGGTTTTGGGGCCAACGTCCTGACTTTC,CASTYLWGFGANVLTF
TRBJ1-2,NA,NA,TRBV7-2,TGTGCCAGCAGACCTTCAGGGAGGAATGGCTACACCTTC,CASRPSGRNGYTF
TRBJ2-3,NA,NA,TRBV7-9,TGTGCCAGCAGCTTCTCCGGAGGAGATACGCAGTATTTT,CASSFSGGDTQYF
TRBJ1-6,NA,NA,TRBV6-1,TGTGCCAGCAGAAGCGGACGGGTCAGCTCCTATAATTCACCCCTCCACTTT,CASRSGRVSSYNSPLHF
TRBJ2-7,TRBD2,NA,TRBV6-1,TGTGCCAGCAGACCTCCTGGACTAGCGGGGTACGAGCAGTACTTC,CASRPPGLAGYEQYF
TRBJ1-2,NA,few,TRBV7-8,TGTGCCAGCAGCTTAGGTGGGGATCGAGGAGGCTACACCTTC,CASSLGGDRGGYTF
TRBJ2-2,NA,NA,TRBV24-1,TGTGCCACCAGTGAGTTAGGGTCGAACACCGGGGAGCTGTTTTTT,CATSELGSNTGELFF
TRBJ2-6,NA,NA,TRBV15,TGTGCCACCAGCAGAGATGGGTCGCTCACGGTAGAGGGGGCCAACGTCCTGACTTTC,CATSRDGSLTVEGANVLTF
TRBJ1-5,NA,NA,TRBV15,TGTGCCACCAGCTGGGGGAAGAAGCCCCAGCATTTT,CATSWGKKPQHF
TRBJ1-1,NA,NA,TRBV7-2,TGTGCCAGCAGGCCCCCCCAAGTTCATGAAGCTTTCTTT,CASRPPQVHEAFF
TRBJ1-2,NA,NA,TRBV4-2,TGTGCCAGCAGCCAAGCGCGACAGAGCTATGGCTACACCTTC,CASSQARQSYGYTF
TRBJ1-1,NA,NA,TRBV7-2,TGTGCCAGCAGCGACGGTCCGAACACTGAAGCTTTCTTT,CASSDGPNTEAFF
TRBJ1-2,NA,few,TRBV19,TGTGCCAGTAGTATTCTCGAGAACTATGGCTACACCTTC,CASSILENYGYTF
TRBJ1-2,NA,NA,TRBV6-2/TRBV6-3,TGTGCCAGCAGTGACCGGGGGCCCTATGGCTACACCTTC,CASSDRGPYGYTF
TRBJ1-2,NA,NA,TRBV7-2,TGTGCTGAAGACCCGGACAGACCTACGAATGGCTACACCTTC,CAEDPDRPTNGYTF
TRBJ2-1,TRBD2,once,TRBV7-2,TGTGCCAGCAGCTTAGACACCCCTAGCGGGAGGGCCGATGAGCAGTTCTTC,CASSLDTPSGRADEQFF
TRBJ1-5,TRBD1,few,TRBV20-1,TGCAGTGCAACGGGACAGGGGGCGTTTTATAGCAATCAGCCCCAGCATTTT,CSATGQGAFYSNQPQHF
TRBJ1-2,TRBD1,few,TRBV2,TGTGCCAGCAGTCGACAGGGGTCTAACTATGGCTACACCTTC,CASSRQGSNYGYTF
TRBJ1-2,NA,few,TRBV5-3,TGTGCCAGAAGCGAGGCCAGGGGCCTGGGAAGCTATGGCTACACCTTC,CARSEARGLGSYGYTF
TRBJ2-7,NA,NA,TRBV6-1,TGTGCCAGCAGGCTAAGACGGGACAACTCCTACGAGCAGTACTTC,CASRLRRDNSYEQYF
TRBJ2-2,TRBD2,few,TRBV28,TGTGCCAGCACCAATCCACCGGGACTAGCGGGAGGGAACACCGGGGAGCTGTTTTTT,CASTNPPGLAGGNTGELFF
TRBJ1-2,TRBD1,few,TRBV25-1,TGTGCCAGCAGCGGCCCCCAAAGTAGGGACAGCGTTTACTATGGCTACACCTTC,CASSGPQSRDSVYYGYTF
TRBJ1-1,NA,few,TRBV20-1,TGCAGTGCCATCCGGGACTCGGGCCTTGAAGCTTTCTTT,CSAIRDSGLEAFF
TRBJ2-7,NA,NA,TRBV7-2,TGTGCCAGCAGCCCTTACTTCCTCAGGGGCTACGAGCAGTACTTC,CASSPYFLRGYEQYF
TRBJ1-5,TRBD1,few,TRBV6-1,TGTGCCAGCAGCCCAACAGACAGGGGCAACCAGCCCCAGCATTTT,CASSPTDRGNQPQHF